This T cell receptor (beta chain) was found in a study of blood T cell repertoires in COVID-19. This clone occurred once. One end of the junction varies from germline; a read error may be responsible. This CDR3 region has 11 residues. CDR1 and CDR2 from the germline V gene are MDHEN and SYDVKM. TCRdb's table, derived via immunoSEQ multiplex PCR, lists solely in-frame clones and lacks some. In the table there are under 150,000 clones, 65% to 85% of which are singletons. The origin of this receptor is a man aged 45 to 65 with active or convalescent COVID-19. The J gene is TRBJ1-2, the V gene TRBV28, with D unresolved. The sequenced sample was peripheral blood. The CDR3 loop is CASSLTTGSHF. CDR3 DNA sequence: TGTGCCAGCAGCTTGACCACCGGGTCCCACTTC.